This entry concerns a single T cell receptor beta chain. The antigen is unknown. This sample was taken from a study of shared clonotypes between healthy human individuals. TCRdb's copy holds only in-frame clones and misses some; the assay was immunoSEQ multiplex PCR. The sample contains roughly 510,000 clones, roughly 79% of which appear only once. Germline values: CDR1 SGHTA, CDR2 FQGTGA. The CDR3 spans 15 residues. V was pared by 4 bases and J by 7 bases, with 10 bases of the junction left unmatched. Study-level points and caveats: Only blood samples were collected, and tissue repertoires likely differ.

The chain links TRBV7-3 to TRBJ2-1; 7 bases map to TRBD1. This sequence was found in a woman aged 35 to 49 in good health. Some clones in this sample may be carry-over from other donors' samples. Material for sequencing was PBMCs. CDR3 DNA sequence: TGTGCCAGCAGCTCCGACAGGGTTTCGGGGAATGAGCAGTTCTTC. Its translation: CASSSDRVSGNEQFF.